This TCR beta chain was found in a study of blood T cells in healthy people across ages (dated by TCRdb to 2014 to 2015). With regard to the full study: In model experiments, template switching captured roughly one uniquely barcoded TCR beta cDNA molecule for every two T cells. To track age-related changes in TCR beta repertoire diversity, the study relied on deep sequencing normalized with unique cDNA molecular identifiers. The donors were divided into four age groups: young (average around 17 years), middle-aged (over 35), aged (around 59) and long-lived (roughly 88). To avoid experimental bias, donors of different ages were distributed randomly across sequencing lanes. For two donors (one aged 18 to 30 and one aged 80 or older), the study analyzed two additional independent replicas of 1 million unique cDNA reads from the same blood draw.

CDR1 MNHEY and CDR2 SVGAGI are derived from the germline V gene. Taken from cysteine to phenylalanine, the CDR3 has 14 residues. The read is trimmed to its CDR3 DNA, 42 bases read in frame from base 1. V and J are truncated by 6 bases and 5 bases respectively, leaving an intervening sequence of 16 bases. Systemically healthy Caucasian individuals from Russia, 39 in total and aged roughly 6 to 90 years, were included as donors. Each donor gave about 9.7 milliliters of peripheral blood, drawn into EDTA-treated Vacutainer tubes. Ficoll-Paque density-gradient centrifugation was used to isolate PBMCs, with at least 7 million per sample. Trizol reagent was used to extract total RNA from the PBMCs, yielding at least 5 micrograms per sample. For every donor, flow cytometry on a PBMC aliquot measured the percentage of naive CD45RAhigh/CD27high T cells. What the authors observed across the whole study: As age increased, observed TCR beta diversity per million T cells dropped in a roughly linear way, and a significant reduction was already evident by age roughly 36. Compared with the aged group, the long-lived group had more naive CD4+ T cells, fewer expanded clones and increased TCR diversity, a pattern suggesting age selection. Conclusive comparison of naive and antigen-experienced compartments was prevented by the profiling of bulk unsorted PBMCs. Because the CMV infection status of the donors was unknown, age-related changes in expanded clonotypes may potentially have been confounded. Estimates of total diversity based on one million sequenced T cells were considered lower bounds and underestimates. There was a strong correlation between observed TCR beta diversity and the percentage of naive T cells measured by flow cytometry.

To note about this clonotype: No antigen is known for it. The record has no base qualities; no much larger clone is one base away.

The library relied on 5' RACE. The run used an Illumina HiSeq 2500. A second roughly 7 to 11 cycle PCR used a sample-barcoded 5' primer and a J-beta primer mix. A template-switch 5' adaptor carrying 12 random nucleotides introduced a unique molecular identifier onto each TCR beta cDNA molecule. At least 3 million CDR3-containing paired-end reads were obtained from each sample. First-strand cDNA was synthesized from all RNA with the Mint cDNA synthesis kit, primed by a TRBC-specific oligonucleotide. After uracil-DNA glycosylase treatment, a first 18-cycle PCR used universal primers M1SS and BC2_uni_R on all cDNA. The authors processed their data as follows. Each sample was normalized by randomly selecting 1 million high-quality reads, each carrying a distinct molecular identifier. Instead of being binned into consensus sequences, reads with shared molecular identifiers were discarded. MiTCR, run with a Q25 quality threshold and the strictest error-elimination algorithm, handled CDR3 identification, clonotype clustering and error correction. A nonparametric unseen species model with Euler transformation was used to estimate a lower bound on total TCR beta diversity. The public sequencing data were trimmed at Q25 with fastp and processed into clonotypes with MiXCR by TCRdb, which kept only in-frame beta chains. Under each unique CDR3 protein, matching rows form one entry showing the most common genes and DNA. TCRdb's processing, not the study's, gives the V and J calls here. This sample is represented by some 700,000 distinct CDR3 sequences; roughly 44% of them were singletons. The ten largest clones add up to 20% of the sample.

This TCR was sampled from a woman in her sixties in good health. Sequencing was done on a sample of blood. The sequence links TRBV6-5 to TRBJ1-2; possibly the D gene is TRBD1, per 6 matching bases. The CDR3 here reads CASRLTGAGYGYTF. The DNA sequence follows: TGTGCCAGCAGACTAACGGGGGCGGGTTATGGCTACACCTTC.